This entry features one TCR beta chain sequence. Blood draws occurred at baseline, cycle 4 day 1, and cycle 7 day 1. This specimen belongs to a study of OX40 agonist ivuxolimab in advanced cancers. Background on the study: Partial responses were observed in three patients, of whom one had hepatocellular carcinoma and two had cutaneous melanoma.

The CDR3 is made up of 14 amino acids. V was cut by 5 bases and J by 3 bases, with 13 bases left in between. The germline V gene encodes CDR1 MRHNA and CDR2 SNTAGT. The table came from immunoSEQ multiplex PCR; TCRdb's copy has only in-frame clones and leaves some out. The table lists tens of thousands of clones, around 86% of them singletons. The receptor was derived from an adult with an advanced solid tumor such as melanoma, head and neck, liver or kidney cancer. The chain uses TRBV6-4 and TRBJ1-1; D may be TRBD1 (5 bases). The material was CD4+ or CD8+ T cells sorted from blood, obtained in a trial of the OX40 agonist ivuxolimab. The CDR3 is CASSYNRGDTEAFF. In nucleotides, the CDR3 is TGTGCCAGCAGTTACAACCGGGGGGACACTGAAGCTTTCTTT.